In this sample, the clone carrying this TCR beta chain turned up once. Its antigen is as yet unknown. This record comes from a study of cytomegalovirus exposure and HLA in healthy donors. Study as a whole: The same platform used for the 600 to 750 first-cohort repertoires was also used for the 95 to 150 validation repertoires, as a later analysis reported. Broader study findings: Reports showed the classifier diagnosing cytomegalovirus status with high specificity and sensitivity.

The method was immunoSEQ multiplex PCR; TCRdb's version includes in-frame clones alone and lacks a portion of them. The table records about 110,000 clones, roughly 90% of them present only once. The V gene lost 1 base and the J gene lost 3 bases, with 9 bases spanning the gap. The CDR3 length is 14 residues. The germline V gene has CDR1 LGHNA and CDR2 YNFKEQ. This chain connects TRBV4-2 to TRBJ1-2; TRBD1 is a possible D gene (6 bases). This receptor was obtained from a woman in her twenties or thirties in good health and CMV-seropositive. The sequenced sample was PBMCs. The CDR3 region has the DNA TGTGCCAGCAGCCAAGTGGGGGCCTACTATGGCTACACCTTC. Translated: CASSQVGAYYGYTF.